This T cell receptor beta chain was captured by sequencing in a study of shared clonotypes between healthy human individuals. Notes on this clone: Its cognate antigen is unknown.

Every donor, a Caucasian adult, lived in Nashville, Tennessee. The CDR3 runs to 14 residues. The V and J ends lost 4 bases and 2 bases respectively, with 11 bases between them. Germline V gives CDR1 MNHEY, CDR2 SMNVEV (reference sequence). Study results and caveats: A small donor pool kept down the genetic and exposure-history diversity that was represented. With a handful of donors compared, around 5% of naive CD4 clonotypes were shared.

For sorted subsets, approximately 180 ng DNA per replicate equaled 30,000 or so T cell genomes. The repertoire was sequenced with immunoSEQ multiplex PCR; TCRdb's copy has only in-frame clones and lacks some. The data show more than 400,000 clones, with almost 97% seen just once and 0.055% to 0.075% held by the top ten. The chain couples TRBV27 to TRBJ1-2; TRBD1 is a possible D gene (5 bases). Sequencing was carried out using naive CD4+ T cells sorted from blood. As to subset: CD45RA+ positively selected. This TCR came from a woman in her thirties in good health. The CDR3 region has the DNA TGTGCCAGCAGTTCGGCGGGACCCAACTATGGCTACACCTTC. It specifies CASSSAGPNYGYTF.